The 28 T cell receptor beta chains below were found in one sample sequenced in a study of monozygotic twins with inflammatory bowel disease. TCRdb reprocessed the 5' RACE reads and stores each CDR3 protein as one record, lacking DNA. In all, the sample yields around 220,000 distinct CDR3 sequences. Material for sequencing was blood. Every receptor here comes from a human donor with ulcerative colitis or Crohn's disease, or a healthy co-twin of an affected twin (not recorded which).

The chain carries TRBV7-2 and TRBJ2-7. Looked up from germline, CDR1 is SGHTA and CDR2 is FQGNSA. The CDR3 totals 13 residues. The CDR3 sequence is CASSLNPVYEQYF.

This chain connects TRBV6-2 or TRBV6-3 to TRBJ2-7; TCRdb indicates TRBD1, and absent DNA this call remains unverified. Germline V CDR1 and CDR2: MNHEY, SVGEGT. The CDR3 is 15 amino acids. CDR3 sequence: CASSSGGGTKYEQYF.

The V call is TRBV5-1, the J call TRBJ2-7; the TCRdb call, TRBD2, lacks DNA for checking. The germline V gene encodes CDR1 SGHRS and CDR2 YFSETQ. The CDR3 covers 15 residues. The CDR3 protein is CASSLEGLHSYEQYF.

The V and J genes are TRBV6-5 and TRBJ1-6. Germline V lookup: CDR1 MNHEY, CDR2 SVGAGI. The CDR3 consists of 17 residues. CDR3: CASSYSQGGPYNSPLHF.

This chain uses TRBV6-2 or TRBV6-3 with TRBJ2-2; TCRdb's D call of TRBD2 is untestable without DNA. The CDR3 has 16 residues. Germline CDR1 and CDR2: MNHEY and SVGEGT. The CDR3 spells CASTPSGGGDTGELFF.

The gene calls are TRBV3-1 and TRBJ2-1; TCRdb indicates TRBD1, and absent DNA this call remains unverified. The germline CDR1 and CDR2 sequences are LGHDT and YNNKEL (reference sequence). CDR3 length: 16 amino acids. CDR3 sequence reads: CASSHFGSTPGNEQFF.

The genes are TRBV6-1 and TRBJ2-2; there is no DNA to check the TCRdb D call of TRBD1. The CDR3 has 16 amino acids. Per germline, CDR1 MNHNS and CDR2 SASEGT. The CDR3 sequence is CASSVLTGRNTGELFF.

The V call is TRBV12-3 or TRBV12-4, the J call TRBJ2-1; with no DNA, the TCRdb D assignment of TRBD1 cannot be verified. This CDR3 spans 13 amino acids. CDR3 protein: CASSWWDTPEQFF.

The rearrangement uses TRBV11-2 and TRBJ2-7; the TRBD2 assignment by TCRdb is unverifiable without DNA. Germline V gene data show CDR1 as SGHAT and CDR2 as FQNNGV. CDR3 length: 11 residues. CDR3 sequence: CASSPQREQYF.

The gene calls are TRBV18 and TRBJ2-5. Germline V lookup: CDR1 KGHSH, CDR2 LQKENI. The CDR3 loop spans 12 amino acids. This CDR3 is CASSLDMGTQYF.

The chain uses TRBV24-1 and TRBJ1-5. The germline CDR1 and CDR2 sequences are KGHDR and SFDVKD. This CDR3 spans 12 amino acids. CDR3 amino acids: CATSGSGQPQHF.

The chain uses TRBV6-8 and TRBJ2-1; TCRdb proposes TRBD1, but this gene call is untestable without DNA. The CDR3 is made up of 15 amino acids. The germline CDR1 and CDR2 sequences are MNHGY and SAAAGT. The CDR3 loop reads CASSYGGGSRDEQFF.

The V gene is TRBV6-1, the J gene TRBJ1-1; lacking DNA, the TRBD1 call made by TCRdb goes unchecked. The length of the CDR3 is 14 residues. Germline assignment: CDR1 MNHNS and CDR2 SASEGT. This CDR3 is CASLNREVGTEAFF.

J is TRBJ2-5 and V is TRBV5-1. Germline V gene sequence: CDR1 SGHRS, CDR2 YFSETQ. The CDR3 is 14 amino acids. CDR3 sequence reads: CASSLSVGQETQYF.

The V gene is TRBV4-3, the J gene TRBJ2-2; checking the TCRdb D call of TRBD2 is not possible without DNA. Germline CDR1 is LGHNA and CDR2 is YSLEER. The CDR3 length is 13 residues. The CDR3 here is CASSLEVTGELFF.

The CDR3 reads CASSLGQGLDLNYGYTF. V and J are TRBV7-2 and TRBJ1-2; TCRdb's D call, TRBD1, is unchecked because there is no DNA. Germline CDR1 SGHTA, CDR2 FQGNSA. CDR3 length: 17 amino acids.

The genes are TRBV29-1 and TRBJ1-2; TCRdb's assignment of TRBD1 cannot be checked, as there is no DNA. This CDR3 has 12 amino acids. CDR1 and CDR2 from the germline V gene are SQVTM and ANQGSEA. CDR3 amino acids: CSVPTGNYGYTF.

CDR3: CASSVPGQGEKLFF. V usage is TRBV9 and J usage is TRBJ1-4; the D call of TRBD1 rests on TCRdb alone, since no DNA is present to check it. This CDR3 is built from 14 residues. Germline-derived CDR1 and CDR2 are SGDLS and YYNGEE.

This rearrangement joins TRBV5-1 to TRBJ2-1; the TRBD1 assignment by TCRdb is unverifiable without DNA. This CDR3 has 16 residues. Germline loops: CDR1 SGHRS, CDR2 YFSETQ. This CDR3 reads CASSLVSPGAYNEQFF. Supplemented by reference TRBV5-1 and TRBJ2-1, the full variable domain reads KAGVTQTPRYLIKTRGQQVTLSCSPISGHRSVSWYQQTPGQGLQFLFEYFSETQRNKGNFPGRFSGRQFSNSRSEMNVSTLELGDSALYLCASSLVSPGAYNEQFFGPGTRLTVL.

The rearrangement links TRBV14 to TRBJ2-1; TCRdb's D call, TRBD1, is unchecked because there is no DNA. The V gene's germline CDR1 is SGHDN and CDR2 FVKESK. This CDR3 spans 15 amino acids. CDR3 amino acids: CASSQQGPSYNEQFF.

The chain has TRBV5-1 and TRBJ1-4; absent DNA, TCRdb's TRBD1 call cannot be checked. CDR1 is SGHRS, CDR2 YFSETQ, per germline. The CDR3 is made up of 16 amino acids. CDR3 sequence reads: CASSLPGMGTDEKLFF.

The chain uses TRBV12-3 or TRBV12-4 and TRBJ1-6. The CDR3 consists of 13 residues. This CDR3 is CASGLTEVSPLHF.

V gene TRBV19 combines with J gene TRBJ1-1; TCRdb calls TRBD1, which cannot be checked without DNA. The CDR3 runs to 14 residues. Germline V gene sequence: CDR1 LNHDA, CDR2 SQIVND (reference sequence). The CDR3 sequence: CASSITGLNTEAFF. The full variable domain, completed using reference TRBV19 and TRBJ1-1, is DGGITQSPKYLFRKEGQNVTLSCEQNLNHDAMYWYRQDPGQGLRLIYYSQIVNDFQKGDIAEGYSVSREKKESFPLTVTSAQKNPTAFYLCASSITGLNTEAFFGQGTRLTVV.

This chain connects TRBV11-1 to TRBJ2-1; there is no DNA to check the TCRdb D call of TRBD2. The CDR3 totals 18 residues. Germline loops: CDR1 SGHAT, CDR2 FQDESV (reference sequence). CDR3 loop: CASSSKEGAGGGNLEQFF. Looking up the rest from reference TRBV11-1 and TRBJ2-1 gives the full variable domain: EAEVAQSPRYKITEKSQAVAFWCDPISGHATLYWYRQILGQGPELLVQFQDESVVDDSQLPKDRFSAERLKGVDSTLKIQPAELGDSAMYLCASSSKEGAGGGNLEQFFGPGTRLTVL.

The V and J genes are TRBV6-5 and TRBJ2-1; TCRdb indicates TRBD2, and absent DNA this call remains unverified. The CDR3 has 15 amino acids. Germline V lookup: CDR1 MNHEY, CDR2 SVGAGI. CDR3 loop: CASSYSRTSGNEQFF.

CDR3 sequence reads: CASSPRQGANYGYTF. This chain links TRBV7-6 with TRBJ1-2; the TCRdb call, TRBD1, lacks DNA for checking. The CDR3 length is 15 residues. Germline-derived CDR1 and CDR2 are SGHVS and FNYEAQ.

The CDR3: CASSLGTGTNYGYTF. V and J are TRBV5-1 and TRBJ1-2; lacking DNA, the TRBD1 call made by TCRdb goes unchecked. The germline CDR1 and CDR2 sequences are SGHRS and YFSETQ. The CDR3 runs to 15 residues.

The J gene is TRBJ2-1, the V gene TRBV12-3 or TRBV12-4; the D gene TCRdb calls, TRBD1, cannot be checked with no DNA. CDR3 length: 17 residues. The CDR3 spells CASSWVGGASPYNEQFF.